This T cell receptor beta chain was sequenced during a study of blood T cell repertoires in COVID-19. For the study at large: Whether acute or convalescent, the COVID-19 samples came from the United States, Italy and Spain. T cells, B-cell-depleted T cells, or PBMCs provided the cDNA or gDNA that served as material.

The CDR3 consists of 15 residues. Between the trimmed V and J ends, which lost 1 base and 5 bases, there was a span of 13 bases. The V gene's germline CDR1 is LGHNA and CDR2 YNFKEQ. Under the authors' procedure: From reference gene primer amplification, estimates of nucleated cell counts were derived. Sequencing used immunoSEQ multiplex PCR; TCRdb keeps in-frame clones, though not all of them. The V and J calls and the clone size are those of that table, but D and trimming were determined from the DNA. The data contain fewer than 110,000 clones, roughly 90% of them singletons. The genes are TRBV4-2 and TRBJ2-3; the D gene is possibly TRBD2 (6 bases). The origin of this receptor is an elderly woman in a cohort sampled during active COVID-19. The sample consisted of peripheral blood. The CDR3 DNA sequence: TGTGCCAGCAGCCAAGGACGCGGGGCAGGAGATACGCAGTATTTT. Encoded protein: CASSQGRGAGDTQYF.